This T cell receptor beta chain was observed in a study of OX40 agonist ivuxolimab in advanced cancers. Study observations and caveats: There was clonal expansion of CD4+ and CD8+ blood T cells by week 6 at 0.1 to 3.0 mg/kg.

The assay was immunoSEQ multiplex PCR, and TCRdb's table has in-frame clones only and misses some. This table has 90,000 to 100,000 clones, 89% appearing once. In germline, CDR1 is MDHEN, CDR2 SYDVKM. There are 15 residues in the CDR3. V was pared by 5 bases and J by 1 base, with 15 bases between. Turning to this clone: What it recognizes is unknown.

The material sequenced was CD4+ or CD8+ T cells sorted from blood, taken in a trial of the OX40 agonist ivuxolimab. This TCR came from an adult with an advanced solid tumor such as melanoma, head and neck, liver or kidney cancer. The genes are TRBV28 and TRBJ2-7; D might be TRBD1 or TRBD2, each matching 5 bases. The CDR3 spells CASSTLGTSSYEQYF. Written as DNA, the CDR3 is TGTGCCAGCAGTACGCTCGGGACGAGTTCCTACGAGCAGTACTTC. Supplemented by reference TRBV28 and TRBJ2-7, the full variable domain reads DVKVTQSSRYLVKRTGEKVFLECVQDMDHENMFWYRQDPGLGLRLIYFSYDVKMKEKGDIPEGYSVSREKKERFSLILESASTNQTSMYLCASSTLGTSSYEQYFGPGTRLTVT.